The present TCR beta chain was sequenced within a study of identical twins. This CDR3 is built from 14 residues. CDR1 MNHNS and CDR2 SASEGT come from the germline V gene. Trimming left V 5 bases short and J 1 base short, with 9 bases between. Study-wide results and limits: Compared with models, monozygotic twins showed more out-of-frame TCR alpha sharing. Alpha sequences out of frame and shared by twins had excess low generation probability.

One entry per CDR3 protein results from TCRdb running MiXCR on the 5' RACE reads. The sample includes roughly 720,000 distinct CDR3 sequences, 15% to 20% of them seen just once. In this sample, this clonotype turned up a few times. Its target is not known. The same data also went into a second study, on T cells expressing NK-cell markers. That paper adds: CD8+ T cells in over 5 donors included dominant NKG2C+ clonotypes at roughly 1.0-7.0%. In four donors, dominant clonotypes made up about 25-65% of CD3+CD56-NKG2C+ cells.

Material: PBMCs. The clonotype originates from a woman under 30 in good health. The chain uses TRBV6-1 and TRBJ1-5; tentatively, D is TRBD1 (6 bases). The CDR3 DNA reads TGTGCCAGCAGTCGGGACACCAGCAATCAGCCCCAGCATTTT. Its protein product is CASSRDTSNQPQHF.